This T cell receptor beta chain was sequenced in a study of CD8+CD57+ T cells in acquired aplastic anemia. Findings and caveats of the study: Lower diversity marked CD8+CD57+ cells in patients, relative to total CD4+ and CD8+ pools.

This clonotype was recorded at least ten times. Antigen unknown. Patients sequenced had flow cytometry evidence of CD8+CD57+ cell expansion. In about 15% of the 12 patients, CD8+CD57+ effector memory cells also underwent sequencing. Researchers bead-enriched CD8+CD57+ cells and obtained a mean 1.6 ug DNA. According to the study, genomic DNA was the template for TCR beta VDJ and CDR3 profiling. A single record per CDR3 protein comes from TCRdb applying MiXCR to the reads. In the table there are roughly 17,000 distinct CDR3 sequences, less than 45% of which are singletons. The CDR3 length is 16 residues. Germline CDR1 reads MNHEY; CDR2 reads SMNVEV (reference sequence). Trimming pared 5 bases from V and 9 bases from J, leaving 23 bases between.

This clonotype originated in a human donor with aplastic anemia. Sequenced input: CD8+CD57+ T cells sorted from PBMCs. Indicated subset: bead-enriched CD8+CD57+ effector memory T cells from SAA patients. The chain carries TRBV27 and TRBJ2-1, with D possibly called TRBD1 or TRBD2 (5 bases each). CDR3 nucleotide sequence: TGTGCCAGCAGTCCTAACATGGGGTATCCGGGGCTTGAGCAGTTCTTC. Amino acids: CASSPNMGYPGLEQFF.